The 3 T cell receptor beta chains reported below all come from one sample, sequenced in a study of graft-versus-host responses after intestinal transplantation. No antigen has been identified for these receptors. Measured with immunoSEQ multiplex PCR; TCRdb has only the in-frame clones, and not every one. The data contain 35,000 to 45,000 clones, approximately 95% of them singletons. Source: unstimulated CD8+ T cells sorted from spleen or lymph node cells, taken before transplant. The receptor set was obtained from a human donor who was the organ donor for an intestinal transplant.

Comment on this clone: The same CDR3 is also encoded by other DNA sequences in this sample. The chain joins TRBV30 to TRBJ2-2; 7 nucleotides match TRBD1. V shed 4 bases and J 2 bases; nucleotides not matched to a gene: 7. Germline V gene data show CDR1 as GTSNPN and CDR2 as SVGIG (reference sequence). This CDR3 has 15 residues. In nucleotides, the CDR3 is TGTGCCTGGATCCCGACAGGGACAAACACCGGGGAGCTGTTTTTT. Amino acid sequence: CAWIPTGTNTGELFF.

CDR3 nucleotide sequence: TGTGCCAGTAGTGACAGGTACTGGACTAATGAAAAACTGTTTTTT. It specifies CASSDRYWTNEKLFF. The gene calls are TRBV19 and TRBJ1-4, with D perhaps matching TRBD1 (6 bases). Per the germline V gene, CDR1 is LNHDA and CDR2 is SQIVND (reference sequence). Trimming removed 5 bases from V and 2 bases from J, with 12 bases in between. The length of the CDR3 is 15 residues. Using reference TRBV19 and TRBJ1-4 for the parts outside the CDR3, the full variable domain is DGGITQSPKYLFRKEGQNVTLSCEQNLNHDAMYWYRQDPGQGLRLIYYSQIVNDFQKGDIAEGYSVSREKKESFPLTVTSAQKNPTAFYLCASSDRYWTNEKLFFGSGTQLSVL.

The rearrangement links TRBV7-2 to TRBJ1-2; D is unclear. CDR3 size: 12 residues. Trimming cost V 0 bases and J 7 bases, with 6 bases left between them. Germline V CDR1 and CDR2: SGHTA, FQGNSA. The CDR3 is CASSLAASGYTF. CDR3 bases: TGTGCCAGCAGCTTAGCAGCCTCTGGCTACACCTTC.